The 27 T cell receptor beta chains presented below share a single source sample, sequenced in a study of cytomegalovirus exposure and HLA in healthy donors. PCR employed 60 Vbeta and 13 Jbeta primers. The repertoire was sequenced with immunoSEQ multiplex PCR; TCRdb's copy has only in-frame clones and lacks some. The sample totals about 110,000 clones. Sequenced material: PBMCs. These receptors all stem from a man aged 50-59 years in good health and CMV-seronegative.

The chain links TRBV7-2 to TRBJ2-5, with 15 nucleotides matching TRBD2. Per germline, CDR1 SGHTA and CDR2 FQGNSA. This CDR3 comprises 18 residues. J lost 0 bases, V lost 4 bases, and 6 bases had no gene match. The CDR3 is CASSSEGLAGGNQETQYF. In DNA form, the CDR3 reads TGTGCCAGCAGCTCAGAGGGACTAGCGGGGGGTAACCAAGAGACCCAGTACTTC.

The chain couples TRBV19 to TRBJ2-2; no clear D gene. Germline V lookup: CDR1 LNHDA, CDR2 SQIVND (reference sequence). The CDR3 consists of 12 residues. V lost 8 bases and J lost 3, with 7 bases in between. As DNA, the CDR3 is TGTGCCAGTTCCGGAGACACCGGGGAGCTGTTTTTT. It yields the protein CASSGDTGELFF.

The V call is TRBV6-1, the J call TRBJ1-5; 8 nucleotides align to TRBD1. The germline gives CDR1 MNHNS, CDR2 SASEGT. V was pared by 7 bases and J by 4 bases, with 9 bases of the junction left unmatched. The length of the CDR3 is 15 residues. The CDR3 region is CASTNDRGPNQPQHF. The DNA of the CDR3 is TGTGCCAGCACGAATGACAGGGGCCCAAATCAGCCCCAGCATTTT.

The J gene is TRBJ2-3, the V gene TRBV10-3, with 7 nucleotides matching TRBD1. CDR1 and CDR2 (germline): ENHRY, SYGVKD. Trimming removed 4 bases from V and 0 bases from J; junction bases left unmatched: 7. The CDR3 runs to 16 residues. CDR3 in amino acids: CAISASGGTSTDTQYF. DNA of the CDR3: TGTGCCATCAGTGCCTCAGGGGGAACTAGCACAGATACGCAGTATTTT.

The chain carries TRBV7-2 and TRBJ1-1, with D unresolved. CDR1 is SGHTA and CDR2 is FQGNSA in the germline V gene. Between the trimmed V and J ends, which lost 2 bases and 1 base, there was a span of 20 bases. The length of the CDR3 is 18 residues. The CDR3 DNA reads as TGTGCCAGCAGCTTAATTCTAAGGCCGGGAAATTCGAACACTGAAGCTTTCTTT. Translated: CASSLILRPGNSNTEAFF.

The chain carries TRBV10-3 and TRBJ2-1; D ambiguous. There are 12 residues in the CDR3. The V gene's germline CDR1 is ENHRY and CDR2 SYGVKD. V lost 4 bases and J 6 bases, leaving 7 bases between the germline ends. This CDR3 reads CAISVNSNEQFF. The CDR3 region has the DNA TGTGCCATCAGTGTTAACAGCAATGAGCAGTTCTTC.

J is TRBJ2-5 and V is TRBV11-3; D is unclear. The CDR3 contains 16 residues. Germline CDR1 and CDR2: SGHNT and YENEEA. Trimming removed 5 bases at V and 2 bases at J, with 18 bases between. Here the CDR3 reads CASSRRPLPPQETQYF. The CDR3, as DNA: TGTGCCAGCAGCCGGAGACCCCTGCCCCCACAAGAGACCCAGTACTTC.

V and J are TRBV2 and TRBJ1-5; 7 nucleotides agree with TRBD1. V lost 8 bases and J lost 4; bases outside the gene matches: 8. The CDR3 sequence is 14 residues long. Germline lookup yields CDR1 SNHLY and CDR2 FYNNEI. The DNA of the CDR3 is TGTGCCAGCCGAGACAGGGCCCTTAATCAGCCCCAGCATTTT. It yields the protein CASRDRALNQPQHF. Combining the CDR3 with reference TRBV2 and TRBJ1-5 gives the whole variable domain EPEVTQTPSHQVTQMGQEVILRCVPISNHLYFYWYRQILGQKVEFLVSFYNNEISEKSEIFDDQFSVERPDGSNFTLKIRSTKLEDSAMYFCASRDRALNQPQHFGDGTRLSIL.

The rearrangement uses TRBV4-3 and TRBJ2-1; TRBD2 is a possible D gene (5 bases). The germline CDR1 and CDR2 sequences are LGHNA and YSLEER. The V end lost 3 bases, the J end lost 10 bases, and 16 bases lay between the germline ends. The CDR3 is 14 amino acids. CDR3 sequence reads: CASSQSLEGREQFF. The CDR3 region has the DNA TGCGCCAGCAGCCAGTCCCTCGAAGGGAGAGAGCAGTTCTTC.

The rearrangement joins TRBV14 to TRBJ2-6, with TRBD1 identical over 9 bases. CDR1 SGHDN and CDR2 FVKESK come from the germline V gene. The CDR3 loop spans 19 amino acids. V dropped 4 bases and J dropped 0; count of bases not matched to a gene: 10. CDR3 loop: CASSRDTGGYGSGANVLTF. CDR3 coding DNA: TGTGCCAGCAGCCGCGATACAGGGGGCTACGGCTCTGGGGCCAACGTCCTGACTTTC.

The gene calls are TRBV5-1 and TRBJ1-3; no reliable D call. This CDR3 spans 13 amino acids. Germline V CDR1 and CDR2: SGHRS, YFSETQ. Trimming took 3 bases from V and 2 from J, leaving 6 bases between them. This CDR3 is CASSSGTGNTIYF. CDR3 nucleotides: TGCGCCAGCAGCTCCGGGACTGGAAACACCATATATTTT.

CDR3 loop: CASSSMTGSRGYTF. CDR3 bases: TGTGCCAGCAGCTCCATGACAGGGTCGCGTGGCTACACCTTC. The rearrangement joins TRBV7-9 to TRBJ1-2; the match to TRBD1 covers 7 bases. CDR3 length: 14 amino acids. CDR1 is SEHNR and CDR2 is FQNEAQ in the germline V gene (reference sequence). J was trimmed by 7 bases and V by 4 bases; bases with no gene match: 9.

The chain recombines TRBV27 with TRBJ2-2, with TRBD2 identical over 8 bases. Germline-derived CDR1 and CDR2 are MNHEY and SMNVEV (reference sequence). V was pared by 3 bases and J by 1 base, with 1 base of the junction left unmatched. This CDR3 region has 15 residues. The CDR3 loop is CASSFSGGNTGELFF. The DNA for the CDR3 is TGTGCCAGCAGTTTCAGCGGGGGGAACACCGGGGAGCTGTTTTTT.

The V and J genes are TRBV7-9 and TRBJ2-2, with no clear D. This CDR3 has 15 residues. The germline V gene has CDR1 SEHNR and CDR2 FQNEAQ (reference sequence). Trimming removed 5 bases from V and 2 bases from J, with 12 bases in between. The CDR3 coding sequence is TGTGCCAGCAGCCTCCTGACACTTAACACCGGGGAGCTGTTTTTT. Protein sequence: CASSLLTLNTGELFF.

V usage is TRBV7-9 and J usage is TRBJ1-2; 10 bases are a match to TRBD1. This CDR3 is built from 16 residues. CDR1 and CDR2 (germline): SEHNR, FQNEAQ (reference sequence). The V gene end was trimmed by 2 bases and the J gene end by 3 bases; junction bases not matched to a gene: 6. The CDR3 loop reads CASSLPDGTGDYGYTF. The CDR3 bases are TGTGCCAGCAGCTTACCGGATGGGACAGGGGACTATGGCTACACCTTC.

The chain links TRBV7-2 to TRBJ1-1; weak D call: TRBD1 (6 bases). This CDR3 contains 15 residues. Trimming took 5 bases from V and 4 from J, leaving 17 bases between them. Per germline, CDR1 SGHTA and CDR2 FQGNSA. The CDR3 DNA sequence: TGTGCCAGCAGCCCGGTAGGGGGGAGGGGCACTGAAGCTTTCTTT. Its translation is CASSPVGGRGTEAFF. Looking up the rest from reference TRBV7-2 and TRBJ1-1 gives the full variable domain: GAGVSQSPSNKVTEKGKDVELRCDPISGHTALYWYRQSLGQGLEFLIYFQGNSAPDKSGLPSDRFSAERTGGSVSTLTIQRTQQEDSAVYLCASSPVGGRGTEAFFGQGTRLTVV.

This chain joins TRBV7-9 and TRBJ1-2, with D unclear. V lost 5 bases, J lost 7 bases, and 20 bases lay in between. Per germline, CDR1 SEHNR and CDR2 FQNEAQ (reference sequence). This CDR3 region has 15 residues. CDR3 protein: CASSPAAGEHVGYTF. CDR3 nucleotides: TGTGCCAGCAGCCCCGCAGCGGGAGAGCATGTTGGCTACACCTTC.

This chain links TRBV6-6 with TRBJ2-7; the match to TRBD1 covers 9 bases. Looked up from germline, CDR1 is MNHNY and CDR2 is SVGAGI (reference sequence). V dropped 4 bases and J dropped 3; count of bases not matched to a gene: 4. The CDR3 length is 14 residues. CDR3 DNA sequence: TGTGCCAGCAGTTCAACGACAGGGGGCTACGAGCAGTACTTC. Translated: CASSSTTGGYEQYF.

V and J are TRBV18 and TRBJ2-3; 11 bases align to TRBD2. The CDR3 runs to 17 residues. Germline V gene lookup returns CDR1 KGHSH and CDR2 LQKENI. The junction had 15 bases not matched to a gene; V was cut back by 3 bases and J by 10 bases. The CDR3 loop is CASSPLASGGQITAQYF. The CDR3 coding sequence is TGTGCCAGCTCACCCTTGGCTAGCGGGGGGCAAATCACGGCGCAGTATTTT.

CDR3 bases: TGTGCCTGGAGCGGGGGACAGGGGGAGACCCAGTACTTC. Translated: CAWSGGQGETQYF. The rearrangement uses TRBV30 and TRBJ2-5; TRBD1 matches 10 bases. CDR3 length: 13 residues. Trimming cost V 3 bases and J 5 bases; bases outside gene matches: 3. CDR1 and CDR2 (germline): GTSNPN, SVGIG (reference sequence).

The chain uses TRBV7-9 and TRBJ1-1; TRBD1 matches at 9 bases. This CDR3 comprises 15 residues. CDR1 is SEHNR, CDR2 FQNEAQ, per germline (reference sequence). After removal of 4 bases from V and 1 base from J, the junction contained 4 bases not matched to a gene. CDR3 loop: CASSSLQGANTEAFF. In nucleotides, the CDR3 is TGTGCCAGCAGCTCTTTACAGGGGGCGAACACTGAAGCTTTCTTT.

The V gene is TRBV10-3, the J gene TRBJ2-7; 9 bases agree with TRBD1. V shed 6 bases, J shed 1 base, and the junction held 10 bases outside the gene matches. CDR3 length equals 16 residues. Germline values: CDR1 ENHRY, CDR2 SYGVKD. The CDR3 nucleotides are TGTGCCATCAGGGATATGACAGGGGGGAAGTCCTACGAGCAGTACTTC. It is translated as CAIRDMTGGKSYEQYF.

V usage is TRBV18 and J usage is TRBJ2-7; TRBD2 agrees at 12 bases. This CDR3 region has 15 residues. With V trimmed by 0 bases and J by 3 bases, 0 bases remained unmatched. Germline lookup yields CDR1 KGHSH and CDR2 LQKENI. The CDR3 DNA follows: TGTGCCAGCTCACCACCGGGACTAGCGGGCTACGAGCAGTACTTC. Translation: CASSPPGLAGYEQYF.

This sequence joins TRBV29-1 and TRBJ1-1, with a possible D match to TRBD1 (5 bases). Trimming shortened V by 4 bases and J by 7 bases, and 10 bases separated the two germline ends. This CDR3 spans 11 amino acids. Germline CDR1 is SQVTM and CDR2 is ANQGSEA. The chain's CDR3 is CSVVRGIEAFF. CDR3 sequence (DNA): TGCAGCGTTGTCCGGGGGATTGAAGCTTTCTTT.

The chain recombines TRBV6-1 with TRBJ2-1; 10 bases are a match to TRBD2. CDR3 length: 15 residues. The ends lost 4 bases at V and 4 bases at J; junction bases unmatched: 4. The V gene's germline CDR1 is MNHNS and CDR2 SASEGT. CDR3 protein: CASSALAGVYNEQFF. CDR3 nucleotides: TGTGCCAGCAGTGCCCTAGCGGGGGTGTACAATGAGCAGTTCTTC.

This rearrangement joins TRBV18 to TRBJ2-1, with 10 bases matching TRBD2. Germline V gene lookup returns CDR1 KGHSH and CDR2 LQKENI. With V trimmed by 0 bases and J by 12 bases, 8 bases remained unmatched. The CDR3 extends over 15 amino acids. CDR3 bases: TGTGCCAGCTCACCACCTTTGTCTAGCGGGAGTCGGCAGTTCTTC. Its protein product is CASSPPLSSGSRQFF.

The CDR3 reads CATSRHSSGRDYEQYF. The CDR3 coding sequence is TGTGCCACCAGCAGACATTCTAGCGGGAGAGACTACGAGCAGTACTTC. The chain links TRBV15 to TRBJ2-7; 10 bases are a match to TRBD2. V was clipped by 2 bases and J by 3 bases; unmatched bases: 7. The CDR3 totals 16 residues. Germline V gene lookup returns CDR1 LNHNV and CDR2 YYDKDF (reference sequence).